The 5 T cell receptor beta chains presented below share a single source sample, sequenced in a study of memory CD4+ T cells and cytomegalovirus serostatus. The sort gate was single viable CD3+CD4+CD8-CD45RO+ cells for memory CD4+ T cells. Method: immunoSEQ multiplex PCR; TCRdb's copy keeps in-frame clones and lacks some. The data hold about 75,000 clones, with roughly 78% observed a single time. What was sequenced was memory CD4+ T cells from blood. The receptors here all came from an adult in good health and CMV-seropositive.

In its sample, this clone was seen once. The chain links TRBV19 to TRBJ2-5; 12 bases match TRBD1. The CDR3 runs 15 residues. Germline CDR1 and CDR2: LNHDA and SQIVND (reference sequence). Losses at the gene ends were 5 bases for V and 5 bases for J; bases not matched to a gene: 6. CDR3 amino acids: CASSRGQGARETQYF. DNA for the CDR3: TGTGCCAGTAGTCGGGGACAGGGGGCTCGGGAGACCCAGTACTTC. The variable domain in full, completed from reference TRBV19 and TRBJ2-5, reads DGGITQSPKYLFRKEGQNVTLSCEQNLNHDAMYWYRQDPGQGLRLIYYSQIVNDFQKGDIAEGYSVSREKKESFPLTVTSAQKNPTAFYLCASSRGQGARETQYFGPGTRLLVL.

The chain has TRBV7-6 and TRBJ2-5; D not resolved. CDR1 and CDR2 from the germline V gene are SGHVS and FNYEAQ. The CDR3 sequence is 15 residues long. V was pared by 1 base and J by 5 bases, with 14 bases between. For the CDR3, the DNA is TGTGCCAGCAGCTTAGGGTCCGATATGGGGGAGACCCAGTACTTC. Its translation is CASSLGSDMGETQYF.

This rearrangement joins TRBV6-5 to TRBJ2-3; D is uncertain. The CDR3 spans 14 residues. Trimming cost V 5 bases and J 2 bases, with 11 bases left between them. Per the germline V gene, CDR1 is MNHEY and CDR2 is SVGAGI. The CDR3 DNA reads as TGTGCCAGCAGTCCCGACCACTTCACAGATACGCAGTATTTT. Translation: CASSPDHFTDTQYF.

This chain uses TRBV7-9 with TRBJ2-7; the match to TRBD2 covers 8 bases. CDR3 length: 14 residues. Trimming at V came to 5 bases and at J to 4 bases, leaving 7 bases not matched to a gene. From germline, CDR1 is SEHNR and CDR2 FQNEAQ (reference sequence). The CDR3 nucleotides read TGTGCCAGCAGCCCCGGGGGGGGGCGGTACGAGCAGTACGTC. It yields the protein CASSPGGGRYEQYV.

This sequence joins TRBV29-1 and TRBJ2-3; 13 nucleotides match TRBD2. Germline CDR1 and CDR2: SQVTM and ANQGSEA. CDR3 size: 15 residues. Unmatched junction bases numbered 6, after V lost 4 bases and J lost 5 bases. This CDR3 is CSVGTSGGARDTQYF. In nucleotides, the CDR3 is TGCAGCGTTGGTACTAGCGGGGGGGCAAGAGATACGCAGTATTTT.